The 18 T cell receptor beta chains given below trace back to one sample, sequenced in a study of beta chain features in type 1 diabetes. TCRB transcripts that were expressed got sequenced, as all of the isolated RNA had been reverse transcribed. Sequencing was performed with immunoSEQ multiplex PCR; in TCRdb, only in-frame clones are kept and a portion is missing. This sample has hundreds of thousands of clones; roughly 16% occur once, and the top ten carry roughly 0.098%. Sequencing was carried out using naive CD4+ T cells from blood. These receptor sequences come from a man between 18 and 29 years old in good health.

This chain joins TRBV9 and TRBJ1-2; D possibly corresponds to TRBD1 (5 bases). Between the trimmed V and J ends, which lost 0 bases and 4 bases, there was a span of 13 bases. Germline V gene lookup returns CDR1 SGDLS and CDR2 YYNGEE. The CDR3 contains 15 residues. The CDR3, as DNA: TGTGCCAGCAGCGTAGCGGCAGGGCCGGTCTATGGCTACACCTTC. Its protein product is CASSVAAGPVYGYTF.

The rearrangement joins TRBV29-1 to TRBJ1-1; D remains unclear. V was pared by 5 bases and J by 6 bases, with 19 bases between. The CDR3 is 14 amino acids. Germline loops: CDR1 SQVTM, CDR2 ANQGSEA. The CDR3 reads CSVNPVPPAAEAFF. DNA for the CDR3: TGCAGCGTTAACCCGGTCCCACCTGCGGCTGAAGCTTTCTTT.

The rearrangement joins TRBV6-5 to TRBJ2-7, with a possible D match to TRBD1 (5 bases). Trimming stripped 5 bases from V and 8 bases from J, with 19 bases between. The CDR3 runs 14 residues. Germline CDR1 reads MNHEY; CDR2 reads SVGAGI. CDR3 sequence reads: CASSRRQSHAKQYF. For the CDR3, the DNA is TGTGCCAGCAGTCGACGACAGTCCCATGCTAAGCAGTACTTC.

This clone turned up a few times. The chain is built from TRBV9 and TRBJ1-6; 10 nucleotides align to TRBD1. Trimming took 4 bases from V and 8 from J; bases not matched to a gene: 12. CDR1 and CDR2 (germline): SGDLS, YYNGEE. The CDR3 contains 17 residues. CDR3 amino acids: CASSSRSLGQGDSPLHF. The CDR3 DNA reads as TGTGCCAGCAGCTCCCGTTCACTTGGACAGGGGGATTCACCCCTCCACTTT.

The genes are TRBV7-9 and TRBJ1-2, with D unclear. Germline assignment: CDR1 SEHNR and CDR2 FQNEAQ (reference sequence). Deletions cut 3 bases from V and 4 bases from J, with 12 bases between. The CDR3 consists of 14 residues. CDR3 sequence: CASSFSGPSYGYTF. The CDR3 DNA reads TGTGCCAGCAGCTTTTCCGGACCGAGCTATGGCTACACCTTC.

This clone came up a few times. The rearrangement joins TRBV28 to TRBJ2-7; D is perhaps TRBD2 (5 bases). Trimming took 6 bases from V and 1 from J, leaving 13 bases between them. In germline, CDR1 is MDHEN, CDR2 SYDVKM. The CDR3 consists of 14 residues. Written as DNA, the CDR3 is TGTGCCAGCAGCGTAGGATCGGGGTCCTACGAGCAGTACTTC. It encodes CASSVGSGSYEQYF.

This clone came up a few times. Other DNA sequences in this specimen translate into the identical CDR3. The chain uses TRBV19 and TRBJ2-1, with 9 bases fitting TRBD1. V was pared by 1 base and J by 1 base, with 2 bases of the junction left unmatched. The CDR3 is made up of 16 amino acids. Germline CDR1 reads LNHDA; CDR2 reads SQIVND (reference sequence). The CDR3 sequence: CASSIGGTGSYNEQFF. DNA of the CDR3: TGTGCCAGTAGTATAGGCGGGACAGGGTCCTACAATGAGCAGTTCTTC.

In the case of this clone: Different DNA sequences within this sample yield the same CDR3. The chain recombines TRBV20-1 with TRBJ1-2; no clear D. Germline V gene lookup returns CDR1 DFQATT and CDR2 SNEGSKA (reference sequence). V lost 5 bases and J 3 bases, leaving 7 bases between the germline ends. The CDR3 sequence is 11 residues long. The CDR3 DNA reads as TGCAGTGCTCGTCGGGACTATGGCTACACCTTC. This encodes CSARRDYGYTF.

The V and J genes are TRBV29-1 and TRBJ1-1; the D is unclear. Trimming took 3 bases from V and 8 from J, leaving 10 bases between them. Germline-derived CDR1 and CDR2 are SQVTM and ANQGSEA. The length of the CDR3 is 11 residues. In DNA form, the CDR3 reads TGCAGCGTTGAGAGGCGGAAAGAAGCTTTCTTT. It yields the protein CSVERRKEAFF.

This chain links TRBV29-1 with TRBJ2-7; possibly TRBD1 for D (6 bases). The CDR3 sequence is 14 residues long. V lost 6 bases and J lost 1, with 16 bases in between. Germline assignment: CDR1 SQVTM and CDR2 ANQGSEA. The CDR3 is CSVSGTSVSYEQYF. The CDR3 nucleotides are TGCAGCGTCAGTGGGACATCTGTTTCCTACGAGCAGTACTTC.

This clone was detected only a few times. The chain recombines TRBV4-2 with TRBJ2-5, with D possibly being TRBD1 (6 bases). V was clipped by 2 bases and J by 2 bases, with 9 bases between them. CDR3 length equals 14 residues. CDR1 and CDR2 (germline): LGHNA, YNFKEQ. The CDR3 DNA is TGTGCCAGCAGCCAACCCGACAGGCAAGAGACCCAGTACTTC. This sequence encodes CASSQPDRQETQYF.

CDR3 sequence: CASRGAGGQETQYF. The CDR3 region has the DNA TGTGCCAGCAGAGGGGCAGGGGGCCAGGAGACCCAGTACTTC. The chain employs TRBV25-1 and TRBJ2-5; TRBD1 agrees at 8 bases. The CDR3 is 14 amino acids. Trimming at V came to 6 bases and at J to 5 bases, leaving 8 bases not matched to a gene. Per the germline V gene, CDR1 is MGHDK and CDR2 is SYGVNS.

Only a few counts were recorded for this clone. The chain carries TRBV9 and TRBJ2-1, with 9 bases matching TRBD2. The V gene's germline CDR1 is SGDLS and CDR2 YYNGEE. The length of the CDR3 is 17 residues. V dropped 0 bases and J dropped 4; count of bases not matched to a gene: 8. CDR3 DNA sequence: TGTGCCAGCAGCGTAGTTAGCAGCGGGGGGCGGTACAATGAGCAGTTCTTC. Translated: CASSVVSSGGRYNEQFF.

V usage is TRBV7-9 and J usage is TRBJ1-2, with D uncertain. The germline V gene encodes CDR1 SEHNR and CDR2 FQNEAQ (reference sequence). The CDR3 has 14 amino acids. V shed 2 bases and J shed 8 bases, with 15 bases lying between them. As DNA, the CDR3 is TGTGCCAGCAGCTTACTGGGCCAGACGGCGGGCTACACCTTC. It is translated as CASSLLGQTAGYTF.

In this sample, this clone turned up a few times. This chain joins TRBV6-4 and TRBJ2-3; 8 nucleotides line up with TRBD2. Germline values: CDR1 MRHNA, CDR2 SNTAGT. V was pared by 5 bases and J by 1 base, with 11 bases of the junction left unmatched. The CDR3 totals 17 residues. The CDR3 DNA follows: TGTGCCAGCAGTCCGGGACTAGTCATCGGGGGCACAGATACGCAGTATTTT. Translated, it gives CASSPGLVIGGTDTQYF.

This chain joins TRBV19 and TRBJ1-5; D might be TRBD1 (5 bases). V was clipped by 1 base and J by 2 bases, with 9 bases between them. The V gene's germline CDR1 is LNHDA and CDR2 SQIVND (reference sequence). This CDR3 spans 15 amino acids. CDR3 nucleotide sequence: TGTGCCAGTAGTATAGTCAGGGACGGCAATCAGCCCCAGCATTTT. Encoded protein: CASSIVRDGNQPQHF. The full variable domain, in which reference TRBV19 and TRBJ1-5 provide the parts outside the CDR3, is DGGITQSPKYLFRKEGQNVTLSCEQNLNHDAMYWYRQDPGQGLRLIYYSQIVNDFQKGDIAEGYSVSREKKESFPLTVTSAQKNPTAFYLCASSIVRDGNQPQHFGDGTRLSIL.

This clone has only a few counts. The J gene is TRBJ2-1, the V gene TRBV29-1; no definite D call. CDR1 is SQVTM and CDR2 is ANQGSEA in the germline V gene. The CDR3 runs to 15 residues. V lost 6 bases and J 0 bases, leaving 15 bases between the germline ends. CDR3 region: CSVLGQVLSYNEQFF. For the CDR3, the DNA is TGCAGCGTGCTCGGTCAGGTCCTCTCCTACAATGAGCAGTTCTTC.

This clone was observed a handful of times. The chain has TRBV4-3 and TRBJ1-2; D is perhaps TRBD1 (6 bases). CDR3 length: 14 residues. CDR1 is LGHNA and CDR2 is YSLEER in the germline V gene. The V end was cut by 4 bases, the J end by 3 bases, with 12 bases between. The CDR3 DNA reads as TGCGCCAGCAGCCGAAAGGACAGATACTATGGCTACACCTTC. Amino acid sequence: CASSRKDRYYGYTF.